The entry that follows covers one T cell receptor beta chain sequence. This sample was taken from a study of blood T cell repertoires in COVID-19. At the level of the study: Nucleic acid was either cDNA or gDNA, and it came from T cells, B-cell-depleted T cells, or PBMCs.

Original handling: How many nucleated cells were present was estimated from reference gene primer amplification. Assay: immunoSEQ multiplex PCR; the TCRdb copy retains only in-frame clones and omits some. V and J calls and clone size are those listed in that table; D and trimming were worked out from the DNA. The table includes 150,000 to 200,000 clones, 81% detected once. V dropped 4 bases and J dropped 7 bases, with 5 bases sitting between them. Germline CDR1 reads LGHDT; CDR2 reads YNNKEL (reference sequence). This CDR3 has 11 residues. The sequence came from a woman aged 80 or older with COVID-19, enrolled during active disease. The chain is built from TRBV3-1 (or the pseudogene TRBV3-2) and TRBJ1-3; D unresolved. Specimen: peripheral blood. The CDR3 loop is CASSLVNTIYF. In nucleotides, the CDR3 is TGTGCCAGCAGCCTCGTGAACACCATATATTTT.